Listed below are T cell receptor beta chains from one sample, sequenced in a study of blood T cell repertoires in COVID-19. The protocol was immunoSEQ multiplex PCR, while the TCRdb copy is restricted to in-frame clones and leaves out a portion. The sample contains approximately 270,000 clones, 85% to 90% of which appear only once. The sequenced material came from PBMCs or T cells enriched from blood (not recorded which). These receptors were obtained from a man aged 40-49 years who had recovered from COVID-19. Both conserved end residues are part of each CDR3. The order of the fields is CDR3 DNA, CDR3 protein, D gene, J gene, clone size, V gene. A D gene is named only where the DNA matches it firmly. The size of a clone is reported for some rows only, either as once, few or many, or as a class for expanded clones.

cdr3_nt: TGTGCCAGCAGCGTAGATCCGGAAGAGACCCAGTACTTC
cdr3_aa: CASSVDPEETQYF
d_call: NA
j_call: TRBJ2-5
clone_size: NA
v_call: TRBV9

cdr3_nt: TGTGCCAGCAGCCGACGGGGACAGGGACTTAACTATGGCTACACCTTC
cdr3_aa: CASSRRGQGLNYGYTF
d_call: TRBD1
j_call: TRBJ1-2
clone_size: NA
v_call: TRBV7-9

cdr3_nt: TGTGCCACCAGCAGAGAAGGCTTCCAGGCGGGAGGCTACACCTTC
cdr3_aa: CATSREGFQAGGYTF
d_call: NA
j_call: TRBJ1-2
clone_size: once
v_call: TRBV15

cdr3_nt: TGCGCCAGCAGCTTGGGAACTAGCCCCCTAGAGACCCAGTACTTC
cdr3_aa: CASSLGTSPLETQYF
d_call: NA
j_call: TRBJ2-5
clone_size: NA
v_call: TRBV5-1

cdr3_nt: TGTGCCAGCAGCTGGCTAGGCGGGGAGAGCACAGATACGCAGTATTTT
cdr3_aa: CASSWLGGESTDTQYF
d_call: NA
j_call: TRBJ2-3
clone_size: NA
v_call: TRBV7-3

cdr3_nt: TGCGCCCTAAGGATGGCTCGACAAGATTACGAGCAGTACTTC
cdr3_aa: CALRMARQDYEQYF
d_call: NA
j_call: TRBJ2-7
clone_size: NA
v_call: TRBV5-1

cdr3_nt: TGTGCCAGCAGCTTAGGGACAGGGCCCTACGAGCAGTACTTC
cdr3_aa: CASSLGTGPYEQYF
d_call: TRBD1
j_call: TRBJ2-7
clone_size: NA
v_call: TRBV7-3

cdr3_nt: TGTGCCAGCAGCTCGGCAGGGACAGGTGGATATTCACCCCTCCACTTT
cdr3_aa: CASSSAGTGGYSPLHF
d_call: TRBD1
j_call: TRBJ1-6
clone_size: NA
v_call: TRBV5-6

cdr3_nt: TGTGCCTGGAGTGTGTCAGTCACAGATACGCAGTATTTT
cdr3_aa: CAWSVSVTDTQYF
d_call: NA
j_call: TRBJ2-3
clone_size: many
v_call: TRBV30

cdr3_nt: TGTGCCAGCAGGCCTAGCGGGGCTACCTACGAGCAGTACTTC
cdr3_aa: CASRPSGATYEQYF
d_call: TRBD2
j_call: TRBJ2-7
clone_size: NA
v_call: TRBV5-4

cdr3_nt: TGTGCCTGGAGTGTCGCGGGGGGCGGAGAGACCCAGTACTTC
cdr3_aa: CAWSVAGGGETQYF
d_call: TRBD2
j_call: TRBJ2-5
clone_size: NA
v_call: TRBV30

cdr3_nt: TGTGCCAGTAGTATAGCAAGCGGGGGCCGGGAAAACACCATATATTTT
cdr3_aa: CASSIASGGRENTIYF
d_call: NA
j_call: TRBJ1-3
clone_size: NA
v_call: TRBV19

cdr3_nt: TGTGCCATCAGTGGACGACTAGCGGGAGAGCCAGATACGCAGTATTTT
cdr3_aa: CAISGRLAGEPDTQYF
d_call: TRBD2
j_call: TRBJ2-3
clone_size: NA
v_call: TRBV10-3

cdr3_nt: TGTGCCAGCTCACCTCCCGGGACAGAGCCCACAGATACGCAGTATTTT
cdr3_aa: CASSPPGTEPTDTQYF
d_call: TRBD1
j_call: TRBJ2-3
clone_size: NA
v_call: TRBV18

cdr3_nt: TGCGCCAGCAGCTTTTGGGAGGGCCAGTACGAGCAGTACTTC
cdr3_aa: CASSFWEGQYEQYF
d_call: TRBD2
j_call: TRBJ2-7
clone_size: once
v_call: TRBV11-2

cdr3_nt: TGTGCCAGCAGCCAATCGGGACAGACCTACGAGCAGTACTTC
cdr3_aa: CASSQSGQTYEQYF
d_call: TRBD1
j_call: TRBJ2-7
clone_size: NA
v_call: TRBV3-1/TRBV3-2

cdr3_nt: TGTGCCTGGAGGTCACAGCTAAGGGGTTCACCCCTCCACTTT
cdr3_aa: CAWRSQLRGSPLHF
d_call: NA
j_call: TRBJ1-6
clone_size: NA
v_call: TRBV30

cdr3_nt: TGTGCCAGCAGTTTGGCCCGACAGCCGAACACTGAAGCTTTCTTT
cdr3_aa: CASSLARQPNTEAFF
d_call: NA
j_call: TRBJ1-1
clone_size: NA
v_call: TRBV28

cdr3_nt: TGTGCCAGCAGCCCCTATTTAATGTGGGCCAACACCGGGGAGCTGTTTTTT
cdr3_aa: CASSPYLMWANTGELFF
d_call: NA
j_call: TRBJ2-2
clone_size: NA
v_call: TRBV9

cdr3_nt: TGTGCCAGCAGTCTCGAGTATAGCAATCAGCCCCAGCATTTT
cdr3_aa: CASSLEYSNQPQHF
d_call: NA
j_call: TRBJ1-5
clone_size: NA
v_call: TRBV6-5

cdr3_nt: TGTGCCACCAGCAGAGGACAGGGGACGACAGATACGCAGTATTTT
cdr3_aa: CATSRGQGTTDTQYF
d_call: TRBD1
j_call: TRBJ2-3
clone_size: NA
v_call: TRBV15

cdr3_nt: TGCGCCAGCAGCTTGGACGCGGGGGCCAGAGGCTATGGCTACACCTTC
cdr3_aa: CASSLDAGARGYGYTF
d_call: NA
j_call: TRBJ1-2
clone_size: NA
v_call: TRBV5-1

cdr3_nt: TGCGCCAGCAGCTTGGAACCGACTAGCGGAAGGAGCTATACGCAGTATTTT
cdr3_aa: CASSLEPTSGRSYTQYF
d_call: TRBD2
j_call: TRBJ2-3
clone_size: once
v_call: TRBV5-1

cdr3_nt: TGCGCCAGCAGCCCAACGACAGGGTTGGACTATGGCTACACCTTC
cdr3_aa: CASSPTTGLDYGYTF
d_call: TRBD1
j_call: TRBJ1-2
clone_size: NA
v_call: TRBV5-1

cdr3_nt: TGTGCCAGCAGCTCCGGAGGGTGGGGCACTGAAGCTTTCTTT
cdr3_aa: CASSSGGWGTEAFF
d_call: NA
j_call: TRBJ1-1
clone_size: NA
v_call: TRBV7-3

cdr3_nt: TGCGCCAGCAGCACGACAGGCACTGAAGCTTTCTTT
cdr3_aa: CASSTTGTEAFF
d_call: NA
j_call: TRBJ1-1
clone_size: NA
v_call: TRBV5-1

cdr3_nt: TGTGCCAGCAGTCCAGGGGGCGGATACGAGCAGTACTTC
cdr3_aa: CASSPGGGYEQYF
d_call: TRBD1
j_call: TRBJ2-7
clone_size: NA
v_call: TRBV6-4

cdr3_nt: TGTGCCTGGAGTATTAAGGGGACTGGGGCCAACGTCCTGACTTTC
cdr3_aa: CAWSIKGTGANVLTF
d_call: NA
j_call: TRBJ2-6
clone_size: NA
v_call: TRBV30

cdr3_nt: TGTGCCAGTAGTTACAGACGGGGACAGGGCGGCCCCAACACTGAAGCTTTCTTT
cdr3_aa: CASSYRRGQGGPNTEAFF
d_call: TRBD1
j_call: TRBJ1-1
clone_size: NA
v_call: TRBV19

cdr3_nt: TGTGCCAGCAGCTTGGGACAGACTGACACTGAAGCTTTCTTT
cdr3_aa: CASSLGQTDTEAFF
d_call: NA
j_call: TRBJ1-1
clone_size: NA
v_call: TRBV5-8

cdr3_nt: TGTGCCAGCAGCTTGGTGGACAGGGGAACAGATACGCAGTATTTT
cdr3_aa: CASSLVDRGTDTQYF
d_call: TRBD1
j_call: TRBJ2-3
clone_size: NA
v_call: TRBV5-6

cdr3_nt: TGTGCCAGCTCACCATCACAGGGCGGTTCGGGGGAGCAGTACTTC
cdr3_aa: CASSPSQGGSGEQYF
d_call: NA
j_call: TRBJ2-7
clone_size: NA
v_call: TRBV18

cdr3_nt: TGTGCCTGGAGTGTACGGGACAGGGGAGAGCAGTACTTC
cdr3_aa: CAWSVRDRGEQYF
d_call: TRBD1
j_call: TRBJ2-7
clone_size: NA
v_call: TRBV30

cdr3_nt: TGTGCCAGCAGCGAGTTCGGGACAGGGTCCAATGAGCAGTTCTTC
cdr3_aa: CASSEFGTGSNEQFF
d_call: TRBD1
j_call: TRBJ2-1
clone_size: once
v_call: TRBV6-4

cdr3_nt: TGCGCCAGCAGCTTGGTTGCGGGGGCTGGAAACACCATATATTTT
cdr3_aa: CASSLVAGAGNTIYF
d_call: NA
j_call: TRBJ1-3
clone_size: NA
v_call: TRBV5-1

cdr3_nt: TGTGCCAGCAGCGCGACAGGGGGCTACTATGGCTACACCTTC
cdr3_aa: CASSATGGYYGYTF
d_call: TRBD1
j_call: TRBJ1-2
clone_size: NA
v_call: TRBV5-5

cdr3_nt: TGTGCCAGCAGTTTATCGGCGGCAGGGGAAGCACCCCTCCACTTT
cdr3_aa: CASSLSAAGEAPLHF
d_call: NA
j_call: TRBJ1-6
clone_size: NA
v_call: TRBV27

cdr3_nt: TGTGCCAGCAGCCAAGATTCTACGGCTAGCAAGGAGCAGTTCTTC
cdr3_aa: CASSQDSTASKEQFF
d_call: NA
j_call: TRBJ2-1
clone_size: NA
v_call: TRBV3-1/TRBV3-2

cdr3_nt: TGTGCCAGCAGCTTCGGCGGTGAAGCTTTCTTT
cdr3_aa: CASSFGGEAFF
d_call: NA
j_call: TRBJ1-1
clone_size: NA
v_call: TRBV5-5

cdr3_nt: TGTGCCAGCAGTTACTTCAGGGTGTCCACCGGGGAGCTGTTTTTT
cdr3_aa: CASSYFRVSTGELFF
d_call: NA
j_call: TRBJ2-2
clone_size: NA
v_call: TRBV6-5

cdr3_nt: TGTGCCAGCAGCCAAAACAGGGGTGAGGCTCAGCCCCAGCATTTT
cdr3_aa: CASSQNRGEAQPQHF
d_call: TRBD1
j_call: TRBJ1-5
clone_size: NA
v_call: TRBV4-2

cdr3_nt: TGTGCCAGCAGCCCTTCACCAGACAGGAGCTCCTACGAGCAGTACTTC
cdr3_aa: CASSPSPDRSSYEQYF
d_call: NA
j_call: TRBJ2-7
clone_size: NA
v_call: TRBV3-1/TRBV3-2

cdr3_nt: TGCGCCAGCAGGCCGACCGGGACAGGGGGCTGGGAGCAGTACTTC
cdr3_aa: CASRPTGTGGWEQYF
d_call: TRBD1
j_call: TRBJ2-7
clone_size: once
v_call: TRBV5-1

cdr3_nt: TGTGCCAGCAGCTTATCCGCGGGACAGGGGATAGGTGGCTACACCTTC
cdr3_aa: CASSLSAGQGIGGYTF
d_call: TRBD1
j_call: TRBJ1-2
clone_size: NA
v_call: TRBV11-2

cdr3_nt: TGCAGTGCTATTTGGGGGGAGGGGGCTTTCTTT
cdr3_aa: CSAIWGEGAFF
d_call: NA
j_call: TRBJ1-1
clone_size: NA
v_call: TRBV20-1

cdr3_nt: TGTGCCAGCAGCCCGTTCCCTTACGAGCAGTACTTC
cdr3_aa: CASSPFPYEQYF
d_call: NA
j_call: TRBJ2-7
clone_size: NA
v_call: TRBV5-8

cdr3_nt: TGTGCCAGCAGTGACACAAAACAGAGCACAGATACGCAGTATTTT
cdr3_aa: CASSDTKQSTDTQYF
d_call: NA
j_call: TRBJ2-3
clone_size: NA
v_call: TRBV6-4

cdr3_nt: TGTGCCTGGAGTGTATTCGCGGGCACAGATACGCAGTATTTT
cdr3_aa: CAWSVFAGTDTQYF
d_call: NA
j_call: TRBJ2-3
clone_size: NA
v_call: TRBV30

cdr3_nt: TGTGCCAGCAGCGTAGTGGCGGGGGGGCAGAATGAGCAGTTCTTC
cdr3_aa: CASSVVAGGQNEQFF
d_call: TRBD2
j_call: TRBJ2-1
clone_size: NA
v_call: TRBV9

cdr3_nt: TGCAGCGTTGAAGTCGAGGGCTTGGGTGAAGCTTTCTTT
cdr3_aa: CSVEVEGLGEAFF
d_call: NA
j_call: TRBJ1-1
clone_size: NA
v_call: TRBV29-1

cdr3_nt: TGTGCCAGCAGCTCGTTCCCGCCACAGGCAACTAATGAAAAACTGTTTTTT
cdr3_aa: CASSSFPPQATNEKLFF
d_call: NA
j_call: TRBJ1-4
clone_size: NA
v_call: TRBV5-4

cdr3_nt: TGTGCCTCCCACCCGGGGACAGCTGGTTATGGCTACACCTTC
cdr3_aa: CASHPGTAGYGYTF
d_call: TRBD1
j_call: TRBJ1-2
clone_size: NA
v_call: TRBV27

cdr3_nt: TGTGCCAGCTCATCAGTAGATACGCAGTATTTT
cdr3_aa: CASSSVDTQYF
d_call: NA
j_call: TRBJ2-3
clone_size: NA
v_call: TRBV18

cdr3_nt: TGTGCCAGCAGCTTATGGGGGCGGACTAGCGGACACAGCACAGATACGCAGTATTTT
cdr3_aa: CASSLWGRTSGHSTDTQYF
d_call: TRBD2
j_call: TRBJ2-3
clone_size: NA
v_call: TRBV5-8

cdr3_nt: TGTGCCAGCAGGGGGGACAGCGCCTATGGCTACACCTTC
cdr3_aa: CASRGDSAYGYTF
d_call: TRBD1
j_call: TRBJ1-2
clone_size: once
v_call: TRBV27

cdr3_nt: TGTGCCTGGAGTGTTGCCCACGGGGGCACTGAAGCTTTCTTT
cdr3_aa: CAWSVAHGGTEAFF
d_call: NA
j_call: TRBJ1-1
clone_size: NA
v_call: TRBV30